These 11 T cell receptor beta chains came from one sample sequenced in a study of T-cell reconstitution after alpha-beta-depleted transplantation in children. Researchers prepared the TCRbeta library using unique molecular identifiers, the study reports. TCRdb called the PCR reads again in MiXCR, with one record for every CDR3 protein. The table has about 300,000 distinct CDR3 sequences, 10% seen once; the top ten hold less than 8%. Source: PBMCs, taken before TCRalphabeta/CD19-depleted stem cell transplant. These receptors were taken from a boy in the first two years of life with acute myeloid leukemia, due to receive a stem cell transplant.

This clonotype was observed at least ten times. This chain connects TRBV7-3 to TRBJ2-1; 9 nucleotides match TRBD2. The CDR3 is 14 residues long. Germline-derived CDR1 and CDR2 are SGHTA and FQGTGA. V lost 5 bases and J lost 5; bases outside the gene matches: 4. The CDR3 nucleotides are TGTGCCAGCAGCCTAATAGCGGGGGACAATGAGCAGTTCTTC. Translating it yields CASSLIAGDNEQFF.

This clonotype was picked up a small number of times. The V and J genes are TRBV24-1 and TRBJ2-1; 9 bases line up with TRBD2. CDR1 and CDR2 (germline): KGHDR, SFDVKD. The CDR3 has 18 residues. V shed 4 bases and J 2 bases; nucleotides not matched to a gene: 11. The CDR3 spells CATSERGRAGGTYNEQFF. The CDR3 DNA is TGTGCCACCAGTGAAAGGGGTCGAGCGGGGGGTACCTACAATGAGCAGTTCTTC.

The J gene is TRBJ2-7, the V gene TRBV7-2; 10 positions agree with TRBD2. The CDR3 contains 15 residues. Germline lookup yields CDR1 SGHTA and CDR2 FQGNSA. The junction had 5 bases not matched to a gene; V was cut back by 4 bases and J by 2 bases. CDR3: CASSSGTSAPYEQYF. The CDR3 nucleotides are TGTGCCAGCAGCTCCGGGACTAGCGCCCCCTACGAGCAGTACTTC. The variable domain in full, with the rest retrieved from reference TRBV7-2 and TRBJ2-7, is GAGVSQSPSNKVTEKGKDVELRCDPISGHTALYWYRQSLGQGLEFLIYFQGNSAPDKSGLPSDRFSAERTGGSVSTLTIQRTQQEDSAVYLCASSSGTSAPYEQYFGPGTRLTVT.

Ten or more counts support this clonotype. V gene TRBV4-2 combines with J gene TRBJ2-7; TRBD2 agrees at 9 bases. After removal of 4 bases from V and 2 bases from J, the junction contained 15 bases not matched to a gene. Germline-derived CDR1 and CDR2 are LGHNA and YNFKEQ. This CDR3 is built from 18 residues. The chain's CDR3 is CASSLSPLLAGTPYEQYF. CDR3 in DNA: TGTGCCAGCAGCCTCTCGCCACTACTAGCGGGCACCCCCTACGAGCAGTACTTC.

This clonotype was counted at least ten times. The V gene is TRBV20-1, the J gene TRBJ2-3; tentative D call: TRBD2 (5 bases). The CDR3 extends over 13 amino acids. The germline gives CDR1 DFQATT, CDR2 SNEGSKA (reference sequence). Trimming removed 5 bases at V and 2 bases at J, with 11 bases between. The CDR3: CSAHHGVTDTQYF. CDR3 in DNA: TGCAGTGCTCACCACGGGGTCACAGATACGCAGTATTTT.

The sample holds many counts of this clonotype. The chain has TRBV20-1 and TRBJ1-5; weak D call: TRBD1 (5 bases). Trimming cost V 5 bases and J 3 bases, with 11 bases left between them. The germline gives CDR1 DFQATT, CDR2 SNEGSKA (reference sequence). The CDR3 spans 13 residues. CDR3 bases: TGCAGTGCTGGCCGGGGCCTCAATCAGCCCCAGCATTTT. It encodes CSAGRGLNQPQHF.

This clonotype was counted ten times or more. The chain couples TRBV28 to TRBJ2-7; 8 bases are shared with TRBD1. J lost 4 bases, V lost 1 base, and 15 bases had no gene match. This CDR3 has 18 amino acids. Germline V gene sequence: CDR1 MDHEN, CDR2 SYDVKM. The DNA for the CDR3 is TGTGCCAGCAGTTTATTCTCAGTTTCGGACAGGGTGTGGTACGAGCAGTACTTC. It specifies CASSLFSVSDRVWYEQYF.

In this sample, this clonotype turned up many times. The rearrangement joins TRBV5-1 to TRBJ2-5; no definite D call. V was cut by 0 bases and J by 1 base, with 7 bases left in between. This CDR3 is built from 14 residues. In germline, CDR1 is SGHRS, CDR2 YFSETQ. This chain's CDR3 is CASSLVRTQETQYF. The CDR3 DNA follows: TGCGCCAGCAGCTTGGTCAGGACCCAAGAGACCCAGTACTTC.

This clonotype turned up a few times. The genes are TRBV5-5 and TRBJ2-7; 12 nucleotides line up with TRBD1. V gave up 4 bases and J gave up 7 bases; unmatched junction bases: 9. CDR3 length: 15 residues. Per the germline V gene, CDR1 is SGHKS and CDR2 is YYEKEE (reference sequence). The CDR3: CASSPPGQGALEQYF. CDR3 coding DNA: TGTGCCAGCAGCCCGCCGGGACAGGGGGCGCTTGAGCAGTACTTC.

This clonotype was counted ten times or more. The chain carries TRBV24-1 and TRBJ2-2, with D unresolved. V dropped 3 bases and J dropped 5 bases, with 15 bases sitting between them. From germline, CDR1 is KGHDR and CDR2 SFDVKD. CDR3 length equals 16 residues. The CDR3 spells CATSDPRPTRTGELFF. CDR3 bases: TGTGCCACCAGTGATCCCAGACCTACGAGGACCGGGGAGCTGTTTTTT.

The chain links TRBV12-3 or TRBV12-4 to TRBJ2-3; perhaps TRBD2 as D (6 bases). This CDR3 comprises 19 residues. V was trimmed by 2 bases and J by 2 bases, leaving 23 bases between them. CDR3 residues: CASSLPSRRVRVVTDTQYF. The CDR3 nucleotides read TGTGCCAGCAGTTTACCATCTCGGAGGGTCAGGGTGGTCACAGATACGCAGTATTTT.